This TCR beta chain was recorded in a study of T cells in Graves' hyperthyroidism and ophthalmopathy (dated by TCRdb to about 2019). For context, the study as a whole: Peripheral blood samples were taken at initial diagnosis, before any treatment was given. A discovery cohort of about a hundred patients, about 43 with Graves' ophthalmopathy and 55 to 65 with stable Graves' hyperthyroidism, was used to find distinguishing TCR V-J signatures. Whether ophthalmopathy could be predicted prospectively was tested in an independent validation cohort made up of approximately 19 hyperthyroidism patients plus 17 patients who later progressed to ophthalmopathy. For training and testing, the approximately 92 patients in the discovery cohort were randomly divided in a 7:3 ratio. Thyroid tissue and blood T-cell repertoires from over 5 Graves' hyperthyroidism patients were also compared in the study. Following sampling, methimazole starting at 30 mg daily was given to hyperthyroidism patients, and high-dose intravenous methylprednisolone was given to ophthalmopathy patients. The paper reports TCR Vbeta CDR3 sequencing of 135 peripheral blood samples: approximately 41 ophthalmopathy, roughly 80 hyperthyroidism and around 17 progressor patients. What the research found in general, with its limitations: A 13 V-J signature model separated ophthalmopathy from stable hyperthyroidism, with around 91% sensitivity and 81.08% specificity in cross-validation and 80%/75% in testing. In validation, the model predicted progression to ophthalmopathy a median of about 5.9 months before onset, with around 70% sensitivity and about 72% specificity. Most expanded thyroid clonotypes (frequency above 0.001) were also detected in blood, suggesting blood repertoires may reflect thyroid immune responses. No statistical method was used to fix the sample size in advance, and group allocation was not hidden from the investigators.

The TCR beta CDR3 regions were amplified from the RNA transcripts. A first-round RT-PCR of the TCR CDR3 used the HTBI primer set with the Qiagen OneStep RT-PCR kit. The libraries were constructed in a second round of multiplex PCR and then size-selected and purified. The libraries were sequenced on an Illumina HiSeq2000 using paired-end 100 bp reads. The authors processed their data as follows. SOAPnuke was used to process the raw data, throwing out any read that contained adapters or uncalled bases, had a mean Phred below 15, or lacked an exact constant-primer or identifier match. COPE v1.2.5 was used to merge high-quality paired reads, and clonotypes were defined as unique nucleotide sequences. MiTCR v1.1 was used to align clonotypes to the IMGT TRBV, TRBD and TRBJ reference segments. Analysis was restricted to V-J combinations with a frequency above 0.0001, which covered roughly 99% of repertoires. A TCS score was defined as the ratio between F50 (clonal expansion) and ExV (chaos), using BLOSUM62-based TCRdist between CDR3 peptides within each V-J. Welch's t-statistics and random forest reduced 500 to 650 V-J features to 10 to 15, which were used in a naive Bayes classifier (R e1071). The public reads were reanalyzed by TCRdb: fastp trimming at Q25, MiXCR alignment, in-frame beta chains only. Identical CDR3 proteins give one entry, which carries the most common genes and DNA. These V and J calls originate from TCRdb's pipeline instead of the authors' own analysis. Within this sample are fewer than 850,000 distinct CDR3 sequences, with around 16% of them counted one time only. The ten biggest clones cover 15% to 18% of the sample.

Relative to germline, V is 3 bases shorter and J is 8 bases shorter, with 2 bases between their ends. The CDR3 runs 10 residues from the cysteine to the phenylalanine. Only the CDR3 DNA is retained, 30 bases long and in frame from the first base. According to the germline V gene, CDR1 reads MDHEN and CDR2 reads SYDVKM. Note on this clonotype: The clone's antigen remains unknown. It has no much larger one-base neighbor in the sample; base qualities were not kept.

Graves' hyperthyroidism was defined as stable when no progression to ophthalmopathy occurred over 18 months of follow-up. Hyperthyroidism patients were newly diagnosed, with disease duration under 2 months, and aged 18 to 65 years. Any patient with an uncontrolled infection, another autoimmune disease, pregnancy or lactation was excluded. Clinical symptoms, serum thyroxine and TRAb, thyroid ultrasound, and orbital computed tomography formed the basis for the diagnoses. PBMCs were isolated from more than 9 ml of fresh peripheral blood by Ficoll-Paque density gradient centrifugation. Trizol reagent was used to extract total RNA, and RNA quality was then checked on an Agilent 2100 Bioanalyzer.

This TCR came from a man aged 45-65 years with Graves' hyperthyroidism. Input material: blood. This sequence uses TRBV28 and TRBJ2-1; confidence is insufficient to name the D gene. The CDR3 corresponds to CASSFDEQFF. The DNA sequence is as follows: TGTGCCAGCAGTTTTGATGAGCAGTTCTTC.